These 30 T cell receptor beta chains came from one sample sequenced in a study of shared T cell receptors in the human thymus. Only in-frame clones appear in the TCRdb table, and some are missing; sequencing was by immunoSEQ multiplex PCR. The sample yields some 660,000 clones, 70% to 90% seen once. This sample also appeared in a second study, on human thymus T cells.

Sequencing was performed on thymocytes. The receptors come from a boy under two years old with a congenital heart defect.

The chain has TRBV7-9 and TRBJ2-7; a possible D gene is TRBD1 (7 bases). This CDR3 spans 15 amino acids. V shed 0 bases and J shed 6 bases, with 15 bases lying between them. Germline V gene data show CDR1 as SEHNR and CDR2 as FQNEAQ (reference sequence). CDR3 sequence: CASSLAAQGEVEQYF. CDR3 bases: TGTGCCAGCAGCTTAGCGGCCCAGGGGGAGGTCGAGCAGTACTTC. The full variable domain, in which reference TRBV7-9 and TRBJ2-7 provide the parts outside the CDR3, is DTGVSQNPRHKITKRGQNVTFRCDPISEHNRLYWYRQTLGQGPEFLTYFQNEAQLEKSRLLSDRFSAERPKGSFSTLEIQRTEQGDSAMYLCASSLAAQGEVEQYFGPGTRLTVT.

In DNA form, the CDR3 reads TGTGCCACCAGCAGAGATGGACTAGTCGGGGCTCCTTTCAATGAGCAGTTCTTC. This gives the protein CATSRDGLVGAPFNEQFF. The genes are TRBV15 and TRBJ2-1, with TRBD2 identical over 7 bases. Trimming removed 0 bases from V and 6 bases from J; junction bases left unmatched: 14. This CDR3 has 18 amino acids. Germline CDR1 LNHNV, CDR2 YYDKDF (reference sequence).

V and J are TRBV12-5 and TRBJ1-2; D unresolved. The CDR3 runs 13 residues. Between the trimmed V and J ends, which lost 3 bases and 8 bases, there was a span of 13 bases. The germline V gene encodes CDR1 LGHNT and CDR2 FRNRAP. Here the CDR3 reads CASGFDYAFGYTF. CDR3 nucleotide sequence: TGTGCTAGTGGTTTTGACTACGCGTTCGGCTACACCTTC.

In DNA, the CDR3 is TGTGCCAGCAGCCCCACGACAGCGGGAGGGCTTCGCAATGAGCAGTTCTTC. Residues: CASSPTTAGGLRNEQFF. V and J are TRBV27 and TRBJ2-1, with TRBD2 identical over 10 bases. The length of the CDR3 is 17 residues. The J segment lost 6 bases and the V segment lost 6 bases, leaving 14 bases of the junction unmatched. Germline V CDR1 and CDR2: MNHEY, SMNVEV (reference sequence).

The rearrangement links TRBV5-6 to TRBJ2-3; 9 bases align to TRBD2. V gave up 4 bases and J gave up 6 bases; unmatched junction bases: 9. The CDR3 runs to 15 residues. The germline V gene encodes CDR1 SGHDT and CDR2 YYEEEE. The CDR3 region has the DNA TGTGCCAGCAGCGATCGACTAGCGGAGTTTGATACGCAGTATTTT. Protein sequence: CASSDRLAEFDTQYF.

The V and J genes are TRBV27 and TRBJ1-2; 7 positions agree with TRBD1. Trimming at V came to 3 bases and at J to 6 bases, leaving 4 bases not matched to a gene. The CDR3 contains 13 residues. The germline V gene has CDR1 MNHEY and CDR2 SMNVEV (reference sequence). CDR3 region: CASSFWDSHGYTF. The CDR3 DNA follows: TGTGCCAGCAGTTTTTGGGACAGTCATGGCTACACCTTC.

The chain carries TRBV29-1 and TRBJ2-3; D may be TRBD1 (6 bases). V was pared by 2 bases and J by 5 bases, with 17 bases between. The CDR3 loop spans 15 amino acids. CDR1 and CDR2 from the germline V gene are SQVTM and ANQGSEA. CDR3 nucleotide sequence: TGCAGCGTTGAACAGGGTGGGGGCAAAGAAGATACGCAGTATTTT. Translated, it gives CSVEQGGGKEDTQYF.

The J gene is TRBJ2-1, the V gene TRBV7-8; perhaps TRBD2 as D (6 bases). CDR1 is SGHVS, CDR2 FQNEAQ, per germline. V shed 1 base and J shed 5 bases, with 9 bases lying between them. The CDR3 totals 14 residues. The CDR3, as DNA: TGTGCCAGCAGCTTAGAATTAGCGGACAATGAGCAGTTCTTC. This gives the protein CASSLELADNEQFF.

This clone was detected once. The J gene is TRBJ1-1, the V gene TRBV5-1; D is undetermined. V was trimmed by 4 bases and J by 0 bases, leaving 10 bases between them. This CDR3 contains 14 residues. The germline CDR1 and CDR2 sequences are SGHRS and YFSETQ. CDR3 protein: CASSEREMNTEAFF. The CDR3 DNA reads as TGCGCCAGCAGCGAGCGGGAAATGAACACTGAAGCTTTCTTT.

J is TRBJ1-2 and V is TRBV28; 7 bases fit TRBD1. CDR1 MDHEN and CDR2 SYDVKM come from the germline V gene. Trimming took 5 bases from V and 4 from J; bases not matched to a gene: 19. The CDR3 is made up of 18 amino acids. The CDR3 DNA is TGTGCCAGCAGTAATCATCTCCCCAGGGGGTACTACGGCTATGGCTACACCTTC. It translates to CASSNHLPRGYYGYGYTF.

The chain is built from TRBV28 and TRBJ2-6, with TRBD2 matching over 9 bases. The length of the CDR3 is 15 residues. V trimming: 10 bases; J trimming: 0 bases; junction bases outside the gene matches: 4. CDR1 is MDHEN and CDR2 is SYDVKM in the germline V gene. In DNA form, the CDR3 reads TGTGCCACCATGCGGGGGGGCTCTGGGGCCAACGTCCTGACTTTC. It is translated as CATMRGGSGANVLTF.

The V call is TRBV19, the J call TRBJ1-4; no clear D. The length of the CDR3 is 15 residues. Germline V gene lookup returns CDR1 LNHDA and CDR2 SQIVND (reference sequence). V lost 2 bases and J 0 bases, leaving 7 bases between the germline ends. Here the CDR3 reads CASSIFPATNEKLFF. The CDR3 DNA reads TGTGCCAGTAGTATATTCCCAGCAACTAATGAAAAACTGTTTTTT.

The V gene is TRBV11-2, the J gene TRBJ2-7, with 7 bases aligning to TRBD2. CDR1 is SGHAT, CDR2 FQNNGV, per germline. With V trimmed by 5 bases and J by 5 bases, 3 bases remained unmatched. The CDR3 is 12 amino acids. In nucleotides, the CDR3 is TGTGCCAGCAGCCTAGGGAGGGACGAGCAGTACTTC. This translates into CASSLGRDEQYF.

This rearrangement joins TRBV28 to TRBJ2-2, with a possible D match to TRBD1 (6 bases). The V gene's germline CDR1 is MDHEN and CDR2 SYDVKM. V dropped 3 bases and J dropped 0 bases, with 8 bases sitting between them. This CDR3 has 15 residues. CDR3 in DNA: TGTGCCAGCAGTTTGGGACACCCGAACACCGGGGAGCTGTTTTTT. Its protein product is CASSLGHPNTGELFF.

V gene TRBV5-6 combines with J gene TRBJ2-1, with D perhaps TRBD1 (5 bases). The CDR3 extends over 15 amino acids. Trimming took off 0 bases at V and 7 bases at J, with 14 bases between the two ends. The germline CDR1 and CDR2 sequences are SGHDT and YYEEEE. CDR3 protein: CASSLALQVGNEQFF. CDR3 nucleotide sequence: TGTGCCAGCAGCTTGGCCCTACAGGTGGGGAATGAGCAGTTCTTC.

The chain uses TRBV7-2 and TRBJ1-1; D unclear. The CDR3 spans 13 residues. V was shortened by 5 bases and J by 0 bases, with 7 bases between the two germline ends. Germline CDR1 and CDR2: SGHTA and FQGNSA. CDR3 sequence: CASSRGVNTEAFF. As DNA, the CDR3 is TGTGCCAGCAGCCGGGGAGTGAACACTGAAGCTTTCTTT.

CDR3 bases: TGTGCCAGCAGTCCCGAAGAGACCCAGTACTTC. Translated: CASSPEETQYF. The chain joins TRBV28 to TRBJ2-5; D is uncertain. V was clipped by 5 bases and J by 3 bases, with 4 bases between them. Germline V gene lookup returns CDR1 MDHEN and CDR2 SYDVKM. This CDR3 contains 11 residues. Full variable domain (rest looked up from reference TRBV28 and TRBJ2-5): DVKVTQSSRYLVKRTGEKVFLECVQDMDHENMFWYRQDPGLGLRLIYFSYDVKMKEKGDIPEGYSVSREKKERFSLILESASTNQTSMYLCASSPEETQYFGPGTRLLVL.

The CDR3 nucleotides are TGTGCCAGCAGCACGACTAGGTTCCATTTCTACGAGCAGTACTTC. It is translated as CASSTTRFHFYEQYF. The chain has TRBV11-2 and TRBJ2-7; D is perhaps TRBD2 (6 bases). The CDR3 loop spans 15 amino acids. The V and J ends lost 5 bases and 3 bases respectively, with 17 bases between them. Per the germline V gene, CDR1 is SGHAT and CDR2 is FQNNGV.

The chain has TRBV10-3 and TRBJ1-2; TRBD1 agrees at 8 bases. Germline CDR1 reads ENHRY; CDR2 reads SYGVKD. The V and J ends lost 11 bases and 0 bases, in that order; junction bases with no gene match: 17. The CDR3 covers 17 residues. The CDR3 nucleotides read TGTGCCGCCTACGGAAGACAGGGGCCTCGAGCTAACTATGGCTACACCTTC. Translation: CAAYGRQGPRANYGYTF.

About this clone itself: The junction shows a germline mismatch at one end, possibly a read error. The same CDR3 is also encoded by other DNA sequences in this sample. The V gene is TRBV4-1, the J gene TRBJ1-6; 7 positions match TRBD1. This CDR3 is 18 amino acids long. From germline, CDR1 is MGHRA and CDR2 YSYEKL. The CDR3 region has the DNA TGCGCCAGCAGCCAAGGGGGACAGCCGAACTCCTATAATTCCCCCCTCCACTTT. It yields the protein CASSQGGQPNSYNSPLHF.

This clone has only a few counts. The final CDR3 position lacks the conserved phenylalanine or tryptophan, pointing to a likely read error. No DNA is shown, since the ends of the CDR3 on it are uncertain; the CDR3 is the one TCRdb lists. The V and J genes are TRBV3-2 and TRBJ1-1; TRBD1 is the table's D call, not checked against the DNA. TRBV3-2 is a documented pseudogene. The CDR3 has 8 residues if both end residues are counted. CDR3 protein: CASSLRTG.

The chain uses TRBV11-3 and TRBJ2-1; D is perhaps TRBD2 (7 bases). Trimming removed 5 bases at V and 5 bases at J, with 10 bases between. This CDR3 contains 13 residues. From germline, CDR1 is SGHNT and CDR2 YENEEA. In nucleotides, the CDR3 is TGTGCCAGCAGCCTCGGGGGGCACAATGAGCAGTTCTTC. It yields the protein CASSLGGHNEQFF.

The chain couples TRBV7-9 to TRBJ1-1, with 9 bases fitting TRBD1. With 3 bases clipped from V and 1 base from J, the junction kept 6 bases outside the gene matches. Germline CDR1 and CDR2: SEHNR and FQNEAQ (reference sequence). The CDR3 is 16 amino acids. CDR3 amino acids: CASSLSGTGTNTEAFF. The DNA for the CDR3 is TGTGCCAGCAGCTTGTCCGGGACAGGGACGAACACTGAAGCTTTCTTT.

Points on this clone: Additional DNA sequences in this sample encode the identical CDR3. The chain has TRBV7-2 and TRBJ1-5; 8 positions agree with TRBD1. V shed 1 base and J 5 bases; nucleotides not matched to a gene: 7. Germline V gene lookup returns CDR1 SGHTA and CDR2 FQGNSA. CDR3 length equals 16 residues. The CDR3 loop is CASSLGAQGADQPQHF. CDR3 DNA: TGTGCCAGCAGCTTAGGGGCCCAGGGGGCAGATCAGCCCCAGCATTTT.

The V gene is TRBV18, the J gene TRBJ2-7; 9 bases agree with TRBD1. Trimming at V came to 1 base and at J to 3 bases, leaving 13 bases not matched to a gene. CDR1 is KGHSH and CDR2 is LQKENI in the germline V gene. This CDR3 is 18 amino acids long. This chain's CDR3 is CASSPRDRARNINYEQYF. In DNA, the CDR3 is TGTGCCAGCTCACCACGGGACAGGGCCAGAAATATAAACTACGAGCAGTACTTC.

The genes are TRBV9 and TRBJ1-1; a weak D match, TRBD1 (5 bases). Trimming removed 3 bases from V and 0 bases from J, with 12 bases in between. Germline-derived CDR1 and CDR2 are SGDLS and YYNGEE. This CDR3 is built from 15 residues. The CDR3 region is CASSERGSMNTEAFF. The CDR3 DNA reads as TGTGCCAGCAGCGAAAGGGGATCCATGAACACTGAAGCTTTCTTT.

This clone was observed a handful of times. The chain is built from TRBV15 and TRBJ1-1; 8 nucleotides line up with TRBD1. The length of the CDR3 is 13 residues. Per germline, CDR1 LNHNV and CDR2 YYDKDF (reference sequence). The V gene end was trimmed by 6 bases and the J gene end by 6 bases; junction bases not matched to a gene: 6. The CDR3 is CATRRTGWAEAFF. In DNA form, the CDR3 reads TGTGCCACCAGAAGGACAGGGTGGGCTGAAGCTTTCTTT.

The J gene is TRBJ2-7, the V gene TRBV19, with TRBD1 matching 12 bases. The length of the CDR3 is 15 residues. Germline CDR1 and CDR2: LNHDA and SQIVND (reference sequence). V trimming: 2 bases; J trimming: 5 bases; junction bases outside the gene matches: 4. CDR3 sequence: CASSIRDRGPHEQYF. CDR3 nucleotide sequence: TGTGCCAGTAGTATACGGGACAGGGGGCCCCACGAGCAGTACTTC.

The rearrangement joins TRBV9 to TRBJ1-2; D is unresolved. This CDR3 contains 15 residues. The germline V and J ends were trimmed by 0 bases and 5 bases, with 14 bases remaining between them. Germline-derived CDR1 and CDR2 are SGDLS and YYNGEE. Written as DNA, the CDR3 is TGTGCCAGCAGCGTAGCAACCGGAACGGAGTATGGCTACACCTTC. This encodes CASSVATGTEYGYTF.

This chain joins TRBV27 and TRBJ2-7; 9 positions agree with TRBD1. The CDR3 covers 17 residues. The germline V gene has CDR1 MNHEY and CDR2 SMNVEV (reference sequence). J was trimmed by 1 base and V by 6 bases; bases with no gene match: 13. The CDR3 is CASSVRAPGQGSYEQYF. For the CDR3, the DNA is TGTGCCAGCAGCGTGAGAGCCCCGGGACAGGGATCCTACGAGCAGTACTTC.